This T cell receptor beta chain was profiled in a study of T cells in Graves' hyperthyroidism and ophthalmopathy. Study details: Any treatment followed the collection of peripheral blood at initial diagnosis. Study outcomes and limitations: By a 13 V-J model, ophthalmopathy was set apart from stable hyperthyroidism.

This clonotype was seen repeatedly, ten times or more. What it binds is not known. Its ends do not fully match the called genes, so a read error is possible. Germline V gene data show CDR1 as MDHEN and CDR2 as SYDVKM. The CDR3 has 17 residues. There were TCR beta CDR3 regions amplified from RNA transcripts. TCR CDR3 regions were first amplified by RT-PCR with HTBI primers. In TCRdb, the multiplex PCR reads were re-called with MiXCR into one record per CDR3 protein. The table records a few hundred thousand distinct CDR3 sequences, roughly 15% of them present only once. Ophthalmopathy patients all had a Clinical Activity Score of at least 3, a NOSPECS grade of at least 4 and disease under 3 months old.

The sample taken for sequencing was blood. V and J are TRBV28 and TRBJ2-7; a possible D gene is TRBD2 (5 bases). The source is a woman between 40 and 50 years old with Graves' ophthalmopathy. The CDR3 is CASCFSPFRAGVYEQYF. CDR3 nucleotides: TGTGCCAGCTGTTTTTCTCCGTTTAGGGCCGGGGTCTACGAGCAGTACTTC.